The source of this T cell receptor beta chain is a study of neurological immune-mediated disorders (dated by TCRdb to the late 2010s). A note on the overall study: Using UMI-based sequencing, the study compared peripheral blood TCR-beta repertoires from patients with HTLV-I-associated myelopathy (HAM/TSP), patients with multiple sclerosis, and healthy controls. The cohort included about 66 subjects: about 15 with HAM/TSP, around 34 with multiple sclerosis, and 20 or so healthy controls. Longitudinal samples, technical triplicates and paired sorted CD4+ and CD8+ T-cell subsets, alongside PBMC samples, were included among the roughly 97 TCR-beta libraries. Overall results and qualifications from the work: Across subjects, expanded clones never shared an identical CDR3 amino acid sequence, which suggests that the TCR-beta repertoires in every group were private. TCR clonal expansion was highest in HAM/TSP patients and lowest in MS patients, with MS patients falling below even healthy controls.

To synthesize cDNA, template-switch 5'RACE was performed with a primer carrying a 10-nucleotide random unique molecular identifier so that each TCR transcript was tagged. Every sequencing run covered 15-18 subjects and yielded more than 170 million TCR-beta sequences. Total RNA was extracted with the RNeasy kit. The KAPA Real-time Library Amplification kit was used to amplify TCR-beta VDJ regions with primers targeting the TCR constant region and the 5'RACE anchor. A first PCR added sample indexes and Illumina adaptors, and a second PCR then raised library yield. After purification with Ampure beads, the TCR product of roughly 650 bp was size-selected on a 2% E-gel SizeSelection system. Library quality was checked on a Bioanalyzer, concentration was measured with Qubit, and libraries were quantified with the Kapa Library Quantification kit before pooling. An Illumina HiSeq 2500 was used to sequence the libraries paired-end at 2 x 150 bp. To increase sequence diversity, about 23-32% phiX was spiked into each library pool. In the paper's pipeline: The UMI-based MiGEC pipeline processed quality-filtered reads and removed over 80% of raw TCR sequences during error correction. VDJ genes were aligned to IMGT germline references, and clonotypes were defined by unique CDR3 amino acid sequence plus V-J genes. Clonal expansion, Shannon diversity, and CDR3 relatedness (CalcPairwiseDistances, ClusterSamples) were evaluated with VDJtools, and phylogenetic trees were built with CLCbio workbench. A clone was classed as expanded if it had 8 or more unique UMIs, a cutoff based on coefficient-of-variation modelling across technical triplicates. The public reads were reprocessed in TCRdb via fastp at Q25 and MiXCR, keeping in-frame beta chains. Under each unique CDR3 protein, matching rows form one entry showing the most common genes and DNA. TCRdb assigned the V and J calls; the authors' analysis was not used. The sample table holds more than 35,000 distinct CDR3 sequences, of which roughly 6% were seen once. In total, the top ten clones hold roughly 0.5% of the sample.

This clonotype was seen repeatedly, ten times or more. Its antigen is unknown. Within one base of it there is no much larger clone, and no base qualities were kept. The healthy controls were volunteers from a blood bank in Maryland, USA. For sorted-subset TCR libraries, 850,000 to 1,000,000 sorted CD4+ or CD8+ T cells were used. Peripheral blood was subjected to Ficoll-Hypaque density gradient centrifugation to isolate PBMCs, which were then cryopreserved in liquid nitrogen. The study also sequenced paired sorted CD4+ and CD8+ subsets from healthy controls, HAM/TSP patients and MS patients. Looking up the germline V gene yields CDR1 SGHRS and CDR2 YFSETQ. Including cysteine and phenylalanine, the CDR3 has 16 amino acids. Here the CDR3 DNA is all that survives: 48 bases in frame from base 1. V loses 4 bases at its end and J loses 5 bases; junction bases beyond the gene matches: 11.

The sequence derives from a woman aged 40 to 50 in good health. The sequencing input was CD4+ T cells from blood. The sequence joins TRBV5-1 to TRBJ2-2; TRBD1 aligns with 7 central bases. The CDR3 region has the sequence CASSETLGTATGELFF. The DNA is as follows: TGCGCCAGCAGCGAAACCCTCGGGACAGCTACCGGGGAGCTGTTTTTT.